This T cell receptor (beta chain) came from a study of CD8 T cells in ankylosing spondylitis. Study-wide results and limits: Ankylosing spondylitis blood seemed to carry a telltale TCR beta motif made of under 10 highly homologous variants. Those disease-linked clones were CD8+; they were also relatively rare in peripheral blood. Clones tied to disease were said to be significantly enriched in matched ankylosing spondylitis synovial fluid. In the blood and synovial fluid of reactive arthritis, some motif variants had been previously reported.

This clonotype was seen only a few times. Its antigen is not known. The junction had 16 bases not matched to a gene; V was cut back by 7 bases and J by 3 bases. Germline CDR1 and CDR2: ENHRY and SYGVKD. The CDR3 length is 18 residues. In making TCR beta libraries, quantitative 5'-RACE with molecular barcodes was used. TCRdb independently ran MiXCR on the 5' RACE reads; one entry per CDR3 protein. The table records a few hundred thousand distinct CDR3 sequences, 10% to 15% of them present only once. The sample consisted of blood, either unsorted or a sorted T cell fraction (not recorded which). The chain recombines TRBV10-3 with TRBJ2-3; 10 nucleotides line up with TRBD1. This clonotype originated in a male donor with ankylosing spondylitis. The CDR3 region has the DNA TGTGCCATCACGGGGGGACAGGGGCTGGTGGGCATTACAGATACGCAGTATTTT. Translating gives CAITGGQGLVGITDTQYF.